A single sample is the source of the 11 T cell receptor beta chains below, sequenced in a study of shared clonotypes between healthy human individuals. Profiling relied on immunoSEQ multiplex PCR, and the TCRdb table lists in-frame clones only, not all of them. The repertoire has some 2.3 million clones, over 90% of them found once; the top ten carry around 0.4%. The sample consisted of naive CD4+ T cells from PBMCs. Stated subset: CD45RA+ positively selected. Source of these receptors: a man aged 18 to 35 in good health. Some clones in this sample may be carry-over from other donors' samples.

V usage is TRBV7-9 and J usage is TRBJ2-2; 8 nucleotides match TRBD1. CDR3 length: 17 residues. The V and J ends lost 5 bases and 5 bases, in that order; junction bases with no gene match: 13. Germline V gives CDR1 SEHNR, CDR2 FQNEAQ (reference sequence). CDR3 region: CASSPRLRDRNTGELFF. The CDR3 bases are TGTGCCAGCAGCCCAAGACTTCGGGACAGGAATACCGGGGAGCTGTTTTTT.

The rearrangement joins TRBV5-6 to TRBJ1-2; the D gene is possibly TRBD1 (5 bases). The V gene's germline CDR1 is SGHDT and CDR2 YYEEEE. This CDR3 is 13 amino acids long. Between the trimmed V and J ends, which lost 0 bases and 4 bases, there was a span of 7 bases. The DNA for the CDR3 is TGTGCCAGCAGCTTGGAAGGGGCCTATGGCTACACCTTC. Translation gives CASSLEGAYGYTF.

The V call is TRBV28, the J call TRBJ1-4; D perhaps matches TRBD1 (6 bases). Germline V gene lookup returns CDR1 MDHEN and CDR2 SYDVKM. Trimming shortened V by 0 bases and J by 2 bases, and 16 bases separated the two germline ends. CDR3 size: 18 residues. CDR3 DNA sequence: TGTGCCAGCAGTTTATGGGCCCAGGGGATATCGACTAATGAAAAACTGTTTTTT. This encodes CASSLWAQGISTNEKLFF.

The chain has TRBV5-1 and TRBJ2-5; TRBD1 might be the D (5 bases). Germline assignment: CDR1 SGHRS and CDR2 YFSETQ. This CDR3 comprises 14 residues. V was clipped by 0 bases and J by 5 bases, with 11 bases between them. Written as DNA, the CDR3 is TGCGCCAGCAGCTTGGATCCAGGGATGGAGACCCAGTACTTC. Translating it yields CASSLDPGMETQYF.

The gene calls are TRBV29-1 and TRBJ2-1; D remains unclear. The germline V and J ends were trimmed by 0 bases and 1 base, with 7 bases remaining between them. Germline-derived CDR1 and CDR2 are SQVTM and ANQGSEA. CDR3 size: 14 residues. The CDR3 DNA reads TGCAGCGTTGAAGAGGCTTCATCCTACAATGAGCAGTTCTTC. It encodes CSVEEASSYNEQFF.

The rearrangement joins TRBV4-1 to TRBJ2-1; the D gene is possibly TRBD2 (6 bases). This CDR3 is 15 amino acids long. Germline loops: CDR1 MGHRA, CDR2 YSYEKL. V shed 0 bases and J shed 5 bases, with 11 bases lying between them. The CDR3 sequence is CASSQEGTPNNEQFF. The CDR3 region has the DNA TGCGCCAGCAGCCAAGAGGGGACTCCGAACAATGAGCAGTTCTTC.

The CDR3 DNA is TGTGCCAGCAGTTCCACAGGGGGCGCGGGAAACACCATATATTTT. Translation: CASSSTGGAGNTIYF. The genes are TRBV6-5 and TRBJ1-3, with TRBD1 matching over 9 bases. Germline assignment: CDR1 MNHEY and CDR2 SVGAGI. CDR3 length: 15 amino acids. V gave up 4 bases and J gave up 4 bases; unmatched junction bases: 5.

This clone was seen once. This chain joins TRBV2 and TRBJ2-4, with 10 bases fitting TRBD1. The CDR3 contains 15 residues. Germline V gives CDR1 SNHLY, CDR2 FYNNEI. Trimming cost V 5 bases and J 8 bases; bases outside gene matches: 9. Written as DNA, the CDR3 is TGTGCCAGCAGTTCCTATGGGACAGGGGCAGACATTCAGTACTTC. It codes for CASSSYGTGADIQYF.

V usage is TRBV5-4 and J usage is TRBJ2-1, with TRBD1 identical over 7 bases. Germline V lookup: CDR1 SGHNT, CDR2 YYREEE (reference sequence). J was trimmed by 3 bases and V by 4 bases; bases with no gene match: 10. The CDR3 covers 16 residues. Written as DNA, the CDR3 is TGTGCCAGCAGCGACCCTACAGGGGTGGGCTACAATGAGCAGTTCTTC. Protein product: CASSDPTGVGYNEQFF.

In regard to this clone: One end of the junction does not line up with germline, which may come from a read error. The chain links TRBV6-5 to TRBJ2-7; 9 bases agree with TRBD1. This CDR3 comprises 12 residues. CDR1 and CDR2 from the germline V gene are MNHEY and SVGAGI. The CDR3 nucleotides are TGTGCCAGCAGTTATGGAAGGGACAGGGTGTTTTTC. It is translated as CASSYGRDRVFF.

The chain combines TRBV15 with TRBJ1-4; D unresolved. The CDR3 has 14 residues. Trimming removed 9 bases at V and 3 bases at J, with 14 bases between. Germline CDR1 is LNHNV and CDR2 is YYDKDF (reference sequence). The CDR3 here is CATKSTLSNEKLFF. In nucleotides, the CDR3 is TGTGCCACTAAAAGCACCCTTTCTAATGAAAAACTGTTTTTT.